The 2 T cell receptor beta chains below all came from one sample that was sequenced in a study of human T cells and chemical hapten exposure. Time point in this sample: patch test 3, about 24 weeks after DPC sensitization. Treatment defined: therapeutic diphenylcyclopropenone sensitization with weekly scalp DPC. TCRdb ran MiXCR on the RACE reads and lists one entry per CDR3 protein. The sample holds tens of thousands of distinct CDR3 sequences, under 15% seen once. The sequencing used whole blood, collected in connection with sensitization to the hapten diphenylcyclopropenone (DPC). All receptors derive from a woman aged 45-65 years with alopecia areata. Some clones in this sample may be carry-over from other donors' samples.

This clonotype has at least ten counts. This chain uses TRBV5-1 with TRBJ1-1; TRBD1 matches at 11 bases. The ends lost 4 bases at V and 7 bases at J; junction bases unmatched: 6. CDR3 length equals 14 residues. Germline assignment: CDR1 SGHRS and CDR2 YFSETQ. This CDR3 reads CASSGSGTGGEAFF. CDR3 coding DNA: TGCGCCAGCAGCGGCTCCGGGACAGGGGGTGAAGCTTTCTTT.

The chain carries TRBV5-6 and TRBJ1-2; 7 nucleotides align to TRBD1. This CDR3 is built from 16 residues. Trimming at V came to 3 bases and at J to 7 bases, leaving 15 bases not matched to a gene. Per germline, CDR1 SGHDT and CDR2 YYEEEE. The CDR3 loop is CASSSLNRDSNAGYTF. The CDR3, as DNA: TGTGCCAGCAGCTCCTTAAACCGGGACAGCAACGCTGGCTACACCTTC.